These T cell receptor beta chains were read from a single sample in a study of blood T cell repertoires in COVID-19. Only in-frame clones appear in the TCRdb table, and some are missing; sequencing was by immunoSEQ multiplex PCR. The sample comprises around 79,000 clones, 83% of which are singletons, and around 5.6% rests with the top ten. Sequencing was done on a sample of peripheral blood. These receptor sequences come from a woman aged 55-70 years with acute or convalescent COVID-19. Each CDR3 is given with its conserved first and last residue. A D gene is named only where the DNA matches it firmly. Where a row states a size, it is once, few, many or the class of an expanded clone; other rows omit it.

v_gene	j_gene	abundance	d_gene	CDR3aa	CDR3nt
TRBV30	TRBJ2-3	.	TRBD2	CAWSSGLAGGPHF	TGTGCCTGGAGTTCAGGACTAGCGGGGGGCCCTCATTTT
TRBV4-1	TRBJ1-4	few	.	CASNSTLERGNEKLFF	TGCGCCAGCAACTCAACCCTGGAAAGGGGTAATGAAAAACTGTTTTTT
TRBV10-2	TRBJ1-2	once	TRBD1	CASSESDRGRVSYGYTF	TGCGCCAGCAGTGAGTCGGACAGGGGGAGGGTTTCCTATGGCTACACCTTC
TRBV6-5	TRBJ1-4	.	TRBD1	CASDRGRVNEKLFF	TGTGCCAGCGACAGGGGGCGAGTTAATGAAAAACTGTTTTTT
TRBV7-2	TRBJ1-5	.	TRBD1	CASSFLQGGQPQHF	TGTGCCAGCAGCTTCTTACAGGGGGGACAGCCCCAGCATTTT
TRBV7-9	TRBJ2-2	.	.	CASSLGTQNTGELFF	TGTGCCAGCAGCTTAGGGACACAGAACACCGGGGAGCTGTTTTTT
TRBV30	TRBJ1-5	few	.	CAWSVQGDQPQHF	TGTGCCTGGAGTGTACAAGGGGATCAGCCCCAGCATTTT
TRBV5-1	TRBJ1-1	.	.	CASSLQGAGTEAFF	TGCGCCAGCAGCTTACAGGGCGCGGGCACTGAAGCTTTCTTT
TRBV11-2	TRBJ1-2	.	TRBD1	CASSPQGASYGYTF	TGTGCCAGCAGCCCGCAGGGGGCGAGCTATGGCTACACCTTC
TRBV10-2	TRBJ1-5	.	.	CASSQGSNQPQHF	TGCGCCAGCAGCCAGGGTAGCAATCAGCCCCAGCATTTT
TRBV9	TRBJ1-4	few	.	CASSSQGGSLEKLFF	TGTGCCAGCAGCTCCCAAGGAGGGAGTTTGGAAAAACTGTTTTTT
TRBV7-8	TRBJ2-3	.	TRBD2	CASSLGGEGTQYF	TGTGCCAGCAGCTTAGGAGGGGAGGGTACGCAGTATTTT
TRBV30	TRBJ2-7	.	.	CAWSRGYEQYF	TGTGCCTGGAGCAGAGGGTACGAGCAGTACTTC
TRBV10-3	TRBJ1-6	.	TRBD1	CAIHRGTGNSPLHF	TGTGCCATACACCGGGGGACAGGTAATTCACCCCTCCACTTT
TRBV3-1/TRBV3-2	TRBJ2-7	.	TRBD2	CASSLGTSGGYEQYF	TGTGCCAGCAGCCTCGGGACTAGCGGGGGGTACGAGCAGTACTTC
TRBV7-8	TRBJ1-4	.	TRBD1	CASSLVGQGGDEKLFF	TGTGCCAGCAGCTTAGTGGGACAGGGGGGTGATGAAAAACTGTTTTTT
TRBV5-6	TRBJ1-6	.	TRBD1	CASSLGQGNSPLHF	TGTGCCAGCAGCCTCGGACAGGGGAATTCACCCCTCCACTTT
TRBV9	TRBJ1-4	.	.	CASSLGGIATNEKLFF	TGTGCCAGCAGCCTGGGGGGTATTGCAACTAATGAAAAACTGTTTTTT
TRBV5-4	TRBJ2-2	.	.	CASSLPDYSTGELFF	TGTGCCAGCAGCCTCCCGGACTATAGTACCGGGGAGCTGTTTTTT
TRBV18	TRBJ1-2	.	.	CASSPDSAHGYTF	TGTGCCAGCTCACCAGACAGCGCCCATGGCTACACCTTC
TRBV24-1	TRBJ2-3	once	.	CATSDFGVQGERTDTQYF	TGTGCCACCAGTGATTTTGGGGTCCAGGGCGAACGCACAGATACGCAGTATTTT
TRBV19	TRBJ1-6	.	TRBD1	CASSQKTGGYNSPLHF	TGTGCCAGTAGTCAGAAGACAGGGGGCTATAATTCACCCCTCCACTTT
TRBV5-6	TRBJ1-2	.	.	CASGIQGRGGYTF	TGTGCCAGCGGTATACAGGGTAGGGGTGGCTACACCTTC
TRBV6-2/TRBV6-3	TRBJ1-1	.	.	CASSSDSDAFF	TGTGCCAGCAGTTCGGACAGTGATGCTTTCTTT
TRBV5-1	TRBJ2-7	once	TRBD2	CASSSVGTSLHEQYF	TGCGCCAGCAGCTCGGTCGGGACTAGCCTGCACGAGCAGTACTTC
TRBV10-2	TRBJ2-7	.	TRBD1	CASRWGQGEGEQYF	TGCGCCAGCAGGTGGGGACAGGGAGAGGGCGAGCAGTACTTC
TRBV5-1	TRBJ2-2	few	TRBD1	CASSFTTGETGELFF	TGCGCCAGCAGCTTTACGACAGGGGAGACCGGGGAGCTGTTTTTT
TRBV9	TRBJ1-3	few	.	CASSPLQVSSGNTIYF	TGTGCCAGCAGCCCGTTACAGGTTAGCTCTGGAAACACCATATATTTT
TRBV5-1	TRBJ2-3	.	TRBD2	CASGIAGGTDTQYF	TGCGCCAGCGGAATAGCGGGGGGAACAGATACGCAGTATTTT
TRBV7-2	TRBJ2-7	.	.	CASSFPGDPAAYEQYF	TGTGCCAGCAGCTTCCCCGGGGATCCGGCGGCCTACGAGCAGTACTTC
TRBV6-5	TRBJ2-1	.	TRBD2	CASRAGGLNEQFF	TGTGCCAGCAGAGCGGGGGGCCTTAATGAGCAGTTCTTC
TRBV7-9	TRBJ2-5	.	.	CASSLESVTQYF	TGTGCCAGCAGCTTAGAATCGGTGACCCAGTACTTC
TRBV2	TRBJ1-2	few	.	CASSDRVAGDYGYTF	TGTGCCAGCAGTGATCGGGTGGCGGGTGACTATGGCTACACCTTC
TRBV6-6	TRBJ1-5	.	.	CASSTDSLYQPQHF	TGTGCCAGCAGTACGGACAGCCTTTATCAGCCCCAGCATTTT
TRBV6-5	TRBJ1-2	.	TRBD1	CASSLTGDGYTF	TGTGCCAGCAGCCTTACAGGGGATGGCTACACCTTC
TRBV19	TRBJ1-3	.	.	CASARGGLVSGNTIYF	TGTGCCAGTGCGCGAGGGGGTCTTGTCTCTGGAAACACCATATATTTT
TRBV10-1	TRBJ2-3	.	TRBD1	CASSDPATGADTQYF	TGCGCCAGCAGTGACCCCGCGACAGGGGCAGATACGCAGTATTTT
TRBV18	TRBJ1-5	.	TRBD1	CASSPGQGNQPQHF	TGTGCCAGCTCACCGGGACAGGGAAATCAGCCCCAGCATTTT
TRBV25-1	TRBJ1-2	few	.	CASSRTVDYGYTF	TGTGCCAGCAGTCGGACAGTCGACTATGGCTACACCTTC
TRBV13	TRBJ2-3	.	TRBD2	CASSLGLAGVLDTQYF	TGTGCCAGCAGCTTAGGCCTAGCGGGGGTTCTTGATACGCAGTATTTT
TRBV7-2	TRBJ2-3	once	.	CASSLWGSTDTQYF	TGTGCCAGCAGCTTATGGGGCAGCACAGATACGCAGTATTTT
TRBV19	TRBJ1-5	.	TRBD1	CASSTGTGQAQPQHF	TGTGCCAGTAGCACCGGGACAGGGCAGGCTCAGCCCCAGCATTTT
TRBV2	TRBJ2-2	.	.	CASSEARGNTGELFF	TGTGCCAGCAGTGAAGCGCGAGGAAACACCGGGGAGCTGTTTTTT
TRBV5-1	TRBJ1-4	few	TRBD1	CASKEQGTSEKLFF	TGCGCCAGCAAAGAACAGGGGACTAGTGAAAAACTGTTTTTT
TRBV2	TRBJ1-1	few	.	CASNRDEDTEAFF	TGTGCCAGCAACAGGGACGAAGACACTGAAGCTTTCTTT
TRBV19	TRBJ2-2	.	.	CANRGSGNTGELFF	TGTGCCAATAGGGGTAGCGGGAACACCGGGGAGCTGTTTTTT
TRBV10-1	TRBJ2-2	few	TRBD1	CASSESGTGETGELFF	TGCGCCAGCAGTGAGTCGGGGACAGGGGAAACCGGGGAGCTGTTTTTT
TRBV5-1	TRBJ1-6	.	TRBD1	CASSLGRQGGNSPLHF	TGCGCCAGCAGCTTGGGCCGACAGGGGGGTAATTCACCCCTCCACTTT
TRBV21-1	TRBJ1-5	.	.	CASANSDRARHQPQHF	TGTGCCAGCGCAAATTCTGACAGGGCAAGACATCAGCCCCAGCATTTT
TRBV2	TRBJ2-2	.	TRBD1	CASSGTAANTGELFF	TGTGCCAGCAGCGGGACAGCCGCGAACACCGGGGAGCTGTTTTTT
TRBV6-5	TRBJ2-3	.	.	CASGPWGETDTQYF	TGTGCCAGCGGACCTTGGGGGGAAACAGATACGCAGTATTTT
TRBV10-2	TRBJ1-3	.	.	CASSERGGSGNTIYF	TGCGCCAGCAGTGAGCGGGGGGGCTCTGGAAACACCATATATTTT
TRBV19	TRBJ2-2	.	.	CASTSRGDGELFF	TGTGCCAGTACGAGCAGGGGGGACGGGGAGCTGTTTTTT
TRBV27	TRBJ1-1	once	.	CASSLTEMNTEAFF	TGTGCCAGCAGCCTGACAGAAATGAACACTGAAGCTTTCTTT
TRBV13	TRBJ1-2	.	.	CASSTQGTGYTF	TGTGCCAGCAGCACCCAGGGTACCGGCTACACCTTC
TRBV6-5	TRBJ2-2	.	.	CASSYFTANTGELFF	TGTGCCAGCAGTTACTTTACAGCGAACACCGGGGAGCTGTTTTTT
TRBV24-1	TRBJ2-6	.	TRBD2	CATSEAQRGGRGANVLTF	TGTGCCACCAGTGAGGCCCAGCGGGGGGGCCGTGGGGCCAACGTCCTGACTTTC
TRBV6-5	TRBJ1-2	.	TRBD1	CASSQQGALSYGYTF	TGTGCCAGCAGTCAACAGGGGGCGCTTAGCTATGGCTACACCTTC
TRBV9	TRBJ1-4	.	.	CASSVATGYNEKLFF	TGTGCCAGCAGCGTAGCTACAGGCTATAATGAAAAACTGTTTTTT
TRBV5-1	TRBJ2-5	.	TRBD2	CASSSQRGGLETQYF	TGCGCCAGCAGCAGTCAGCGGGGGGGCCTAGAGACCCAGTACTTC